A selection of T cell receptor beta chains follows, all from one sample in a study of CD8 T cells in ankylosing spondylitis. TCRdb used MiXCR to reprocess the 5' RACE reads, holding one entry per CDR3 protein. The data contain approximately 220,000 distinct CDR3 sequences, roughly 18% of them seen just once; the ten biggest clones take up under 55%. Source material: blood, either unsorted or a sorted T cell fraction (not recorded which). These receptors all stem from a male donor with ankylosing spondylitis. Both conserved end residues are part of each CDR3. A D gene is named only where the DNA matches it firmly. Clone size appears in some rows only: once, few, many, or a class for an expanded clone.

J	V	size	D	DNA	CDR3
TRBJ2-1	TRBV25-1	few	-	TGTGCCAGAAGCAGGGTGGGGCGGAAGAGGGTATCTGAGCAGTTCTTC	CARSRVGRKRVSEQFF
TRBJ1-5	TRBV4-1	-	TRBD1	TGCGCCAGCAGCTTGGGCCCAGCAGGGGGTCAGCCCCAGCATTTT	CASSLGPAGGQPQHF
TRBJ1-1	TRBV12-3/TRBV12-4	-	-	TGTGCCAGCACCTTGGGTGTAGGGGTGGCTTTCTTT	CASTLGVGVAFF
TRBJ2-1	TRBV7-8	-	-	TGTGCCAGCAGCGGGGACACAGCCCATGAGCAGTTCTTC	CASSGDTAHEQFF
TRBJ2-1	TRBV10-2	-	TRBD2	TGCGCCAGCAGTGAAAGTAGCGGGTATTACAATGAGCAGTTCTTC	CASSESSGYYNEQFF
TRBJ2-1	TRBV7-9	-	TRBD1	TGTGCCAGCAGCTCTATGGGGACAGGGTCCTACAATGAGCAGTTCTTC	CASSSMGTGSYNEQFF
TRBJ2-1	TRBV24-1	-	TRBD2	TGTGCCACCAGGACTAGCGGGAACAATGAGCTGTTCTTC	CATRTSGNNELFF
TRBJ2-5	TRBV11-2	-	-	TGTGCCAGCAGCCTGGTGAACAGCCAAGAGACCCAGTACTTC	CASSLVNSQETQYF
TRBJ2-1	TRBV7-2	many	-	TGTGCCAGCAGCTTAGCGGGGGGAAACAATGAGCAGTTCTTC	CASSLAGGNNEQFF
TRBJ1-1	TRBV6-2/TRBV6-3	few	-	TGTGCCAGCAGTTTATTCAGGGACCATGAAGCTTTCTTT	CASSLFRDHEAFF
TRBJ1-5	TRBV6-2/TRBV6-3	-	TRBD1	TGTGCCAGCAGCAATTATTATAGGACAGGGATCCCTAAGTATAGCAATCAGCCCCAGCATTTT	CASSNYYRTGIPKYSNQPQHF
TRBJ2-1	TRBV20-1	-	-	TGCAGTGCTAGAGAAGGACCTTACAATGAGCAGTTCTTC	CSAREGPYNEQFF
TRBJ1-6	TRBV27	-	TRBD1	TGTGCCAGCAGGACCGGGACAGGGCTTGAGCCCCTCCACTTT	CASRTGTGLEPLHF
TRBJ2-7	TRBV20-1	few	-	TGCAGTGCTAGAGCGGCGGAGGACCTACGAGTGCAGTACTTC	CSARAAEDLRVQYF
TRBJ2-6	TRBV4-2	few	-	TGTGCCAGCACCGCTACACCTCCAGGGGCCAACGTCCTGACTTTC	CASTATPPGANVLTF
TRBJ2-7	TRBV27	-	-	TGTGCCAGCAGTCCAACAGCTTACTACGAGCAGTACTTC	CASSPTAYYEQYF
TRBJ2-7	TRBV4-1	few	-	TGCGCCAGCAGCCAAGGGACGAGGGCCTACGAGCAGTACTTC	CASSQGTRAYEQYF
TRBJ1-1	TRBV4-1	-	TRBD1	TGCGCCAGCAGCCAAGATTGGGGCCTGACAGGGGAGGCGGCTTTCTTT	CASSQDWGLTGEAAFF
TRBJ2-2	TRBV27	-	-	TGTGCCAGCAGTTTAAACCGGGACTGGCTAGGGGAGCTGTTTTTT	CASSLNRDWLGELFF
TRBJ2-6	TRBV6-2/TRBV6-3	-	-	TGTGCCAGCAGTGTATCTGGGGCCAACGTCCTGACTTTC	CASSVSGANVLTF
TRBJ2-3	TRBV7-9	-	-	TGTGCCAGCAGCTTGTTACAGGGAGGGGCATGGGATACGCAGTATTTT	CASSLLQGGAWDTQYF
TRBJ2-7	TRBV30	few	TRBD1	TGTGCCTGGAGTGTATTAGGGGGCAACGAGCAGTACTTC	CAWSVLGGNEQYF
TRBJ2-3	TRBV7-3	-	-	TGTGCCAGCAGCTTGGCATGGGGGCCGCGGGATACGCAGTATTTT	CASSLAWGPRDTQYF
TRBJ1-6	TRBV7-9	few	-	TGTGCCAGCAGCTTAGCACTGGGGCCGAATTCACCCCTCCACTTT	CASSLALGPNSPLHF
TRBJ1-1	TRBV7-9	many	-	TGTGCCAGCAGCTTCCAGGTCGCGGGAACCTTTGACCGTATGAACACTGAAGCTTTCTTT	CASSFQVAGTFDRMNTEAFF
TRBJ2-7	TRBV5-5	few	TRBD1	TGTGCCAGCAGCCGCCAGACAGGGGACGAGCAGTACTTC	CASSRQTGDEQYF
TRBJ2-3	TRBV24-1	-	-	TGTGCCACCAGTGATTCCGACACCCCTGGGGATACGCAGTATTTT	CATSDSDTPGDTQYF
TRBJ2-1	TRBV5-1	-	TRBD2	TGCGCCAGCAGCTTCGGACTAGCGGGGGACTCCTACAATGAGCAGTTCTTC	CASSFGLAGDSYNEQFF
TRBJ2-3	TRBV12-3/TRBV12-4	-	TRBD2	TGTGCCAGCAGTTTTCGACTAGCGGGGGCCACAGATACGCAGTATTTT	CASSFRLAGATDTQYF
TRBJ1-5	TRBV29-1	many	TRBD1	TGCAGCGCCAGGACAGGTAGCAATCAGCCCCAGCATTTT	CSARTGSNQPQHF
TRBJ2-3	TRBV19	-	TRBD2	TGTGCCAGTAGTATCGGACTAGCGGGAGATACGCAGTATTTT	CASSIGLAGDTQYF
TRBJ2-1	TRBV6-5	-	-	TGTGCCAGCAGTAAATCCCACAATGAGCAGTTCTTC	CASSKSHNEQFF
TRBJ2-5	TRBV10-3	few	TRBD2	TGTGCCATCAGTGAGTCGTTGACTAGCGGGGCAGAGACCCAGTACTTC	CAISESLTSGAETQYF
TRBJ1-4	TRBV7-8	few	-	TGTGCCAGCAGCCCCCCCCAGGCAACTAATGAAAAACTGTTTTTT	CASSPPQATNEKLFF
TRBJ2-7	TRBV7-9	few	TRBD2	TGTGCCAGCAGCGACGGGACTAGCGGCCTCTACGAGCAGTACTTC	CASSDGTSGLYEQYF
TRBJ1-2	TRBV5-1	few	-	TGCGCCAGCAGCTTTACAACTAACTATGGCTACACCTTC	CASSFTTNYGYTF
TRBJ2-2	TRBV5-6	few	-	TGTGCCAGCAGCCCTATGGCTGGGACGAACACCGGGGAGCTGTTTTTT	CASSPMAGTNTGELFF
TRBJ1-1	TRBV3-1	many	-	TGTGCCAGCAGCCAAGAGGGGATGGCGAACACTGAAGCTTTCTTT	CASSQEGMANTEAFF
TRBJ2-7	TRBV29-1	few	TRBD2	TGCAGCGTTGAAGATTGGGCCGGGGGGGGAGAGCAGTACTTC	CSVEDWAGGGEQYF
TRBJ1-1	TRBV7-9	-	-	TGTGCCAGCAGACCAGGGTTGAACACTGAAGCTTTCTTT	CASRPGLNTEAFF
TRBJ2-1	TRBV5-5	few	-	TGTGCCAGCAGCTTGGAAGACAGCTCCTGGGACAATGAGCAGTTCTTC	CASSLEDSSWDNEQFF
TRBJ2-7	TRBV10-3	many	-	TGTGCCATCAGTGAAGGCTTGGAGCAGTACTTC	CAISEGLEQYF
TRBJ2-1	TRBV19	-	-	TGTGCCAGTAGTATAGAGCAGACCCCTAGCCCGCAGTTCTTC	CASSIEQTPSPQFF
TRBJ2-2	TRBV7-8	few	TRBD2	TGTGCCAGCAGCTTAGCCCCCGCGGGAGGGTGCCCCACCGGGGAGCTGTTTTTT	CASSLAPAGGCPTGELFF
TRBJ2-1	TRBV5-1	-	-	TGCGCCAGCAGCTTGGCCTTGGTAGGTGAGGCGGCTGAGCAGTTCTTC	CASSLALVGEAAEQFF
TRBJ1-5	TRBV19	few	-	TGTGCCAGTAGTATTTCGCTTAACTATCAGCCCCAGCATTTT	CASSISLNYQPQHF
TRBJ2-7	TRBV7-9	few	-	TGTGCCAGCAGCCAGCCTCAGGGGTTCGAGCAGTACTTC	CASSQPQGFEQYF
TRBJ2-7	TRBV7-9	-	-	TGTGCCAGCAGCTCAGCGGACAGTTCCTACGAGCAGTACTTC	CASSSADSSYEQYF
TRBJ2-5	TRBV10-2	-	TRBD1	TGCGCCACACAGGGGGGAGTTGGACAAGAGACCCAGTACTTC	CATQGGVGQETQYF
TRBJ2-1	TRBV4-1	-	-	TGCGCCAGCAGCCAAGATTTAGGAAGTTCTCCGGGGTTCTTC	CASSQDLGSSPGFF
TRBJ2-5	TRBV9	few	-	TGTGCCAGCAGCGTAGGGGGGCGACAAGAGACCCAGTACTTC	CASSVGGRQETQYF
TRBJ2-1	TRBV7-8	once	-	TGTGCCAGCAGCTTACCCGAAGCGGTCTACAATGAGCAGTTCTTC	CASSLPEAVYNEQFF